Presented here are 31 T cell receptor beta chains from one specimen sequenced in a study of blood T cell repertoires in COVID-19. Clones were read by immunoSEQ multiplex PCR, and TCRdb kept only the in-frame ones, dropping some. Among 200,000 to 300,000 clones listed, roughly 90% were seen once. Sequencing was carried out using peripheral blood. These TCRs come from a woman aged 30 to 39 with acute or convalescent COVID-19.

V usage is TRBV5-6 and J usage is TRBJ1-5, with D tentatively TRBD1 (6 bases). Trimming stripped 4 bases from V and 4 bases from J, with 12 bases between. The CDR3 is made up of 14 amino acids. The V gene's germline CDR1 is SGHDT and CDR2 YYEEEE. The DNA of the CDR3 is TGTGCCAGCAGCACAGGGAGAACTAATCAGCCCCAGCATTTT. Protein product: CASSTGRTNQPQHF.

This chain uses TRBV10-3 with TRBJ2-7; D uncertain. CDR1 is ENHRY, CDR2 SYGVKD, per germline. The CDR3 is 13 residues long. V was clipped by 1 base and J by 2 bases, with 6 bases between them. The CDR3 loop is CAISEFRAYEQYF. CDR3 sequence (DNA): TGTGCCATCAGTGAGTTTCGGGCCTACGAGCAGTACTTC.

This clone has only a few counts. This chain connects TRBV9 to TRBJ2-3; TRBD2 matches at 10 bases. This CDR3 contains 20 residues. The ends lost 0 bases at V and 0 bases at J; junction bases unmatched: 13. Per germline, CDR1 SGDLS and CDR2 YYNGEE. CDR3 in DNA: TGTGCCAGCAGCGTAGAGCCATGGGCTAGCGGGAGATTGAGCACAGATACGCAGTATTTT. Translation gives CASSVEPWASGRLSTDTQYF.

This sequence joins TRBV27 and TRBJ2-2; D perhaps matches TRBD2 (6 bases). This CDR3 is built from 15 residues. Germline assignment: CDR1 MNHEY and CDR2 SMNVEV (reference sequence). V was trimmed by 8 bases and J by 2 bases, leaving 15 bases between them. The CDR3, as DNA: TGTGCCAGCCGTCCGGCCGGGAGCAACACCGGGGAGCTGTTTTTT. This codes for CASRPAGSNTGELFF.

The chain couples TRBV30 to TRBJ2-7; D possibly corresponds to TRBD1 (6 bases). The CDR3 extends over 14 amino acids. V lost 1 base and J 5 bases, leaving 15 bases between the germline ends. Germline V gene sequence: CDR1 GTSNPN, CDR2 SVGIG (reference sequence). CDR3 sequence: CAWSARGGQDEQYF. CDR3 bases: TGTGCCTGGAGTGCTAGAGGGGGTCAGGACGAGCAGTACTTC.

J is TRBJ2-3 and V is TRBV29-1, with D uncertain. Germline CDR1 and CDR2: SQVTM and ANQGSEA. V dropped 6 bases and J dropped 2 bases, with 6 bases sitting between them. The CDR3 covers 11 residues. Here the CDR3 reads CSVSFTDTQYF. The DNA of the CDR3 is TGCAGCGTATCATTCACAGATACGCAGTATTTT.

This chain uses TRBV30 with TRBJ2-1, with TRBD2 identical over 14 bases. V gave up 4 bases and J gave up 7 bases; unmatched junction bases: 15. The CDR3 is 18 amino acids. Germline lookup yields CDR1 GTSNPN and CDR2 SVGIG (reference sequence). The CDR3 is CAWTRTRRLAGGINEQFF. As DNA, the CDR3 is TGTGCCTGGACCCGGACTCGGAGACTAGCGGGAGGGATTAATGAGCAGTTCTTC. Using reference TRBV30 and TRBJ2-1 for the parts outside the CDR3, the full variable domain is SQTIHQWPATLVQPVGSPLSLECTVEGTSNPNLYWYRQAAGRGLQLLFYSVGIGQISSEVPQNLSASRPQDRQFILSSKKLLLSDSGFYLCAWTRTRRLAGGINEQFFGPGTRLTVL.

The rearrangement joins TRBV19 to TRBJ1-3; D gene unclear. Germline loops: CDR1 LNHDA, CDR2 SQIVND (reference sequence). This CDR3 has 15 amino acids. V was cut by 5 bases and J by 1 base, with 12 bases left in between. This chain's CDR3 is CASSYSRYSGNTIYF. CDR3 nucleotide sequence: TGTGCCAGTAGTTATTCCCGGTATTCTGGAAACACCATATATTTT.

This chain joins TRBV9 and TRBJ2-3, with 7 bases aligning to TRBD2. The CDR3 is 14 residues long. The V gene's germline CDR1 is SGDLS and CDR2 YYNGEE. J gave up 6 bases and V 5 bases, and 9 bases lay outside the gene matches. The CDR3 DNA reads as TGTGCCAGCAGTGAGATGGGGGGGTCGGATACGCAGTATTTT. Translation: CASSEMGGSDTQYF.

This chain uses TRBV5-1 with TRBJ1-4, with 8 bases fitting TRBD1. CDR1 and CDR2 from the germline V gene are SGHRS and YFSETQ. The J segment lost 6 bases and the V segment lost 0 bases, leaving 1 base of the junction unmatched. This CDR3 comprises 14 residues. CDR3 sequence: CASSLGTGHEKLFF. The CDR3 DNA sequence: TGCGCCAGCAGCTTGGGGACAGGGCATGAAAAACTGTTTTTT. Full variable domain (remainder filled in from reference TRBV5-1 and TRBJ1-4): KAGVTQTPRYLIKTRGQQVTLSCSPISGHRSVSWYQQTPGQGLQFLFEYFSETQRNKGNFPGRFSGRQFSNSRSEMNVSTLELGDSALYLCASSLGTGHEKLFFGSGTQLSVL.

J is TRBJ2-1 and V is TRBV5-8; 13 bases line up with TRBD2. From germline, CDR1 is SGHTS and CDR2 YDEGEE. V was pared by 1 base and J by 6 bases, with 7 bases of the junction left unmatched. The CDR3 is made up of 17 amino acids. The CDR3 spells CASSLRAGLAGVNEQFF. The CDR3 coding sequence is TGTGCCAGCAGCTTGAGGGCAGGACTAGCGGGGGTCAATGAGCAGTTCTTC.

This chain uses TRBV5-1 with TRBJ2-2; no clear D gene. Germline CDR1 reads SGHRS; CDR2 reads YFSETQ. CDR3 size: 15 residues. V was clipped by 2 bases and J by 3 bases, with 11 bases between them. DNA for the CDR3: TGCGCCAGCAGCTTTACGAGGATGGACACCGGGGAGCTGTTTTTT. Its protein is CASSFTRMDTGELFF.

V is TRBV11-3 and J is TRBJ2-2; D gene ambiguous. V shed 5 bases and J shed 0 bases, with 10 bases lying between them. This CDR3 has 15 amino acids. Germline CDR1 is SGHNT and CDR2 is YENEEA. CDR3: CASSVTVANTGELFF. CDR3 in DNA: TGTGCCAGCAGCGTTACGGTCGCGAACACCGGGGAGCTGTTTTTT. Supplemented by reference TRBV11-3 and TRBJ2-2, the full variable domain reads EAGVVQSPRYKIIEKKQPVAFWCNPISGHNTLYWYLQNLGQGPELLIRYENEEAVDDSQLPKDRFSAERLKGVDSTLKIQPAELGDSAVYLCASSVTVANTGELFFGEGSRLTVL.

This rearrangement joins TRBV29-1 to TRBJ1-3; possibly TRBD1 for D (5 bases). CDR3 length equals 11 residues. V lost 8 bases and J lost 11, with 16 bases in between. Germline assignment: CDR1 SQVTM and CDR2 ANQGSEA. The CDR3 reads CSSLHGAAIYF. The DNA of the CDR3 is TGCAGCTCTCTCCATGGGGCCGCCATATATTTT. Full variable domain (missing parts from reference TRBV29-1 and TRBJ1-3): SAVISQKPSRDICQRGTSLTIQCQVDSQVTMMFWYRQQPGQSLTLIATANQGSEATYESGFVIDKFPISRPNLTFSTLTVSNMSPEDSSIYLCSSLHGAAIYFGEGSWLTVV.

V gene TRBV29-1 combines with J gene TRBJ2-5; tentative D call: TRBD1 (5 bases). Deletions cut 3 bases from V and 5 bases from J, with 10 bases between. The germline V gene encodes CDR1 SQVTM and CDR2 ANQGSEA. The CDR3 extends over 12 amino acids. CDR3 nucleotides: TGCAGCGTTGATAAGGGGTTTGAGACCCAGTACTTC. It translates to CSVDKGFETQYF.

The rearrangement joins TRBV25-1 to TRBJ1-3, with a weak D call TRBD1 (5 bases). The germline V and J ends were trimmed by 1 base and 2 bases, with 9 bases remaining between them. CDR3 length: 15 amino acids. Germline V CDR1 and CDR2: MGHDK, SYGVNS. CDR3 amino acids: CASSESGGPGNTIYF. For the CDR3, the DNA is TGTGCCAGCAGTGAATCCGGGGGACCTGGAAACACCATATATTTT.

The chain carries TRBV6-5 and TRBJ1-1; 7 positions agree with TRBD1. CDR3 size: 14 residues. Germline lookup yields CDR1 MNHEY and CDR2 SVGAGI. V dropped 5 bases and J dropped 2; count of bases not matched to a gene: 5. In nucleotides, the CDR3 is TGTGCCAGCAGTCACGGGACAGCCAACACTGAAGCTTTCTTT. This gives the protein CASSHGTANTEAFF.

This clone appeared a single time. The rearrangement uses TRBV19 and TRBJ1-2; D unresolved. The CDR3 runs 11 residues. CDR1 and CDR2 from the germline V gene are LNHDA and SQIVND (reference sequence). V lost 5 bases, J lost 7 bases, and 8 bases lay in between. The CDR3 DNA is TGTGCCAGTAGTCGAGGTTCTGGCTACACCTTC. This translates into CASSRGSGYTF.

Here the CDR3 DNA reads TGTGCCAGCCTCGACGGGGGGGGAGCCGCGGGCAATGAGCAGTTCTTC. Translating it yields CASLDGGGAAGNEQFF. V usage is TRBV6-6 and J usage is TRBJ2-1, with TRBD2 matching over 8 bases. V shed 8 bases, J shed 6 bases, and the junction held 15 bases outside the gene matches. CDR3 length: 16 residues. From germline, CDR1 is MNHNY and CDR2 SVGAGI (reference sequence).

This chain links TRBV5-5 with TRBJ1-3; no firm D call. The V end lost 5 bases, the J end lost 2 bases, and 11 bases lay between the germline ends. From germline, CDR1 is SGHKS and CDR2 YYEKEE (reference sequence). The CDR3 contains 14 residues. The CDR3: CASSSPGAGNTIYF. CDR3 coding DNA: TGTGCCAGCAGTTCCCCGGGAGCTGGAAACACCATATATTTT.

This clone was recorded once. The chain has TRBV6-2 or TRBV6-3 and TRBJ2-1, with 9 bases lining up with TRBD2. V gave up 2 bases and J gave up 3 bases; unmatched junction bases: 5. CDR3 length: 16 amino acids. CDR1 and CDR2 (germline): MNHEY, SVGEGT. The CDR3 DNA follows: TGTGCCAGCAGTTACCCGACTAGCGGTAGCTACAATGAGCAGTTCTTC. It is translated as CASSYPTSGSYNEQFF.

The V gene is TRBV5-6, the J gene TRBJ2-4; TRBD2 aligns across 9 bases. There are 17 residues in the CDR3. Germline V lookup: CDR1 SGHDT, CDR2 YYEEEE. The trim removed 0 bases at V and 3 bases at J, leaving 7 bases unmatched. The CDR3 loop reads CASSLVAGVEVKNIQYF. In DNA form, the CDR3 reads TGTGCCAGCAGCTTGGTAGCGGGAGTCGAAGTCAAAAACATTCAGTACTTC.

This clone turned up a few times. The chain couples TRBV19 to TRBJ2-1; D gene unclear. CDR1 is LNHDA, CDR2 SQIVND, per germline (reference sequence). V was clipped by 2 bases and J by 3 bases, with 8 bases between them. The CDR3 is 14 residues long. The CDR3 nucleotides are TGTGCCAGTAGTATACTGACTGACTACAATGAGCAGTTCTTC. Encoded protein: CASSILTDYNEQFF.

This chain links TRBV3-1 (or the pseudogene TRBV3-2) with TRBJ2-3; TRBD1 matches at 8 bases. The V segment lost 4 bases and the J segment 4 bases; nucleotides outside the gene matches: 10. The CDR3 totals 16 residues. CDR1 is LGHDT and CDR2 is YNNKEL in the germline V gene (reference sequence). CDR3 in DNA: TGTGCCAGCAGCCGAACCAGGGGGCTTAGTGCAGATACGCAGTATTTT. It translates to CASSRTRGLSADTQYF.

CDR3 protein: CASKTGVGQPQHF. The CDR3 DNA is TGTGCCAGTAAGACAGGGGTTGGGCAGCCCCAGCATTTT. The chain carries TRBV19 and TRBJ1-5; 8 bases are a match to TRBD1. Trimming cost V 7 bases and J 7 bases; bases outside gene matches: 6. The germline V gene encodes CDR1 LNHDA and CDR2 SQIVND (reference sequence). This CDR3 has 13 amino acids. Variable domain in full (rest from reference TRBV19 and TRBJ1-5): DGGITQSPKYLFRKEGQNVTLSCEQNLNHDAMYWYRQDPGQGLRLIYYSQIVNDFQKGDIAEGYSVSREKKESFPLTVTSAQKNPTAFYLCASKTGVGQPQHFGDGTRLSIL.

The rearrangement links TRBV19 to TRBJ2-1, with D uncertain. V lost 4 bases and J lost 3, with 10 bases in between. The CDR3 has 14 residues. CDR1 is LNHDA and CDR2 is SQIVND in the germline V gene (reference sequence). CDR3 sequence reads: CASSTTNFYNEQFF. The DNA for the CDR3 is TGTGCCAGTAGTACCACTAACTTCTACAATGAGCAGTTCTTC.

A single count supports this clone. The chain carries TRBV6-5 and TRBJ2-7; 10 positions match TRBD1. The CDR3 is 15 residues long. Germline V gene lookup returns CDR1 MNHEY and CDR2 SVGAGI. V was clipped by 2 bases and J by 5 bases; unmatched bases: 6. The DNA for the CDR3 is TGTGCCAGCAGTTACCGACAGGGGGCTGTTCACGAGCAGTACTTC. It is translated as CASSYRQGAVHEQYF.

This clone was counted only a few times. This chain links TRBV5-1 with TRBJ1-1; possibly TRBD1 for D (6 bases). Germline CDR1 SGHRS, CDR2 YFSETQ. V shed 3 bases and J shed 5 bases, with 11 bases lying between them. The CDR3 is made up of 13 amino acids. DNA for the CDR3: TGCGCCAGCAGCTCGCCAGGGGAGACTGAAGCTTTCTTT. Residues: CASSSPGETEAFF.

This rearrangement joins TRBV19 to TRBJ2-3; a weak D match, TRBD2 (6 bases). CDR1 LNHDA and CDR2 SQIVND come from the germline V gene (reference sequence). This CDR3 spans 18 amino acids. The germline V and J ends were trimmed by 4 bases and 1 base, with 21 bases remaining between them. Here the CDR3 reads CASSSLIGTGIGTDTQYF. The CDR3 DNA reads as TGTGCCAGTAGTAGCCTAATCGGGACTGGGATCGGCACAGATACGCAGTATTTT. The whole variable domain, filled in from reference TRBV19 and TRBJ2-3, reads DGGITQSPKYLFRKEGQNVTLSCEQNLNHDAMYWYRQDPGQGLRLIYYSQIVNDFQKGDIAEGYSVSREKKESFPLTVTSAQKNPTAFYLCASSSLIGTGIGTDTQYFGPGTRLTVL.

The chain employs TRBV19 and TRBJ1-2; no clear D gene. Germline loops: CDR1 LNHDA, CDR2 SQIVND (reference sequence). V gave up 4 bases and J gave up 3 bases, with 15 bases separating them. The CDR3 extends over 15 amino acids. CDR3: CASSTGRQVDYGYTF. The CDR3 DNA follows: TGTGCCAGTAGTACTGGAAGGCAGGTGGACTATGGCTACACCTTC.

This chain uses TRBV6-2 or TRBV6-3 with TRBJ2-7; 7 nucleotides line up with TRBD2. CDR3 length: 15 amino acids. The V and J ends lost 5 bases and 3 bases, in that order; junction bases with no gene match: 10. Per germline, CDR1 MNHEY and CDR2 SVGEGT. The CDR3, as DNA: TGTGCCAGCAGTACACGACCTAGCGGTTTCTACGAGCAGTACTTC. Its protein is CASSTRPSGFYEQYF.